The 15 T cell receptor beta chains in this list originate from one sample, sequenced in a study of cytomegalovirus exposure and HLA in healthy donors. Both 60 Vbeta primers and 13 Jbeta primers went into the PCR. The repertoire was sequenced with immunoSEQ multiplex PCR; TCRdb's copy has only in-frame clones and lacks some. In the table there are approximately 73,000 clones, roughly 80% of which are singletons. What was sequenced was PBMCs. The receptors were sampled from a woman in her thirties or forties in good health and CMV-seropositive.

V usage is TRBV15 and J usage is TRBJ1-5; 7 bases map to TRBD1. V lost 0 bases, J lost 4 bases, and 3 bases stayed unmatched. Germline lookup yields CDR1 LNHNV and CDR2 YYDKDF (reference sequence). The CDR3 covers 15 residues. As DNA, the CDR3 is TGTGCCACCAGCAGAGATCTGACAGGGAATCAGCCCCAGCATTTT. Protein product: CATSRDLTGNQPQHF. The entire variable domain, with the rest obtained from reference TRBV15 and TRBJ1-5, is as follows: DAMVIQNPRYQVTQFGKPVTLSCSQTLNHNVMYWYQQKSSQAPKLLFHYYDKDFNNEADTPDNFQSRRPNTSFCFLDIRSPGLGDTAMYLCATSRDLTGNQPQHFGDGTRLSIL.

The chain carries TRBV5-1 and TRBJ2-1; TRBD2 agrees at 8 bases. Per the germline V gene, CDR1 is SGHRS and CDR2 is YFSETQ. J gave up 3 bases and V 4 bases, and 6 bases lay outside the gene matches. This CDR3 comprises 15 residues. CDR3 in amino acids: CASSPTSGNYNEQFF. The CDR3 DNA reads TGCGCCAGCAGCCCCACTAGCGGAAACTACAATGAGCAGTTCTTC. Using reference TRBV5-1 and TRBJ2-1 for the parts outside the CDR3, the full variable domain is KAGVTQTPRYLIKTRGQQVTLSCSPISGHRSVSWYQQTPGQGLQFLFEYFSETQRNKGNFPGRFSGRQFSNSRSEMNVSTLELGDSALYLCASSPTSGNYNEQFFGPGTRLTVL.

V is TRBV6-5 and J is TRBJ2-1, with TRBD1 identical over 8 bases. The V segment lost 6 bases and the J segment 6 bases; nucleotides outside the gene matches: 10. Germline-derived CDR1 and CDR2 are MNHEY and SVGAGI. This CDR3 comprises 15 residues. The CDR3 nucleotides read TGTGCCAGCAGCTCCGGCAGGGGGCGCTTCAATGAGCAGTTCTTC. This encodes CASSSGRGRFNEQFF.

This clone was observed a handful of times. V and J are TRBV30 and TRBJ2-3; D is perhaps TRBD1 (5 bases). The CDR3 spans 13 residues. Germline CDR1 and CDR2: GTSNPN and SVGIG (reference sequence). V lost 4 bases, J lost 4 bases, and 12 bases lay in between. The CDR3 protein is CAWTRRQSDTQYF. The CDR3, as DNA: TGTGCCTGGACCCGCCGACAGTCAGATACGCAGTATTTT. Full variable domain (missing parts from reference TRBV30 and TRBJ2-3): SQTIHQWPATLVQPVGSPLSLECTVEGTSNPNLYWYRQAAGRGLQLLFYSVGIGQISSEVPQNLSASRPQDRQFILSSKKLLLSDSGFYLCAWTRRQSDTQYFGPGTRLTVL.

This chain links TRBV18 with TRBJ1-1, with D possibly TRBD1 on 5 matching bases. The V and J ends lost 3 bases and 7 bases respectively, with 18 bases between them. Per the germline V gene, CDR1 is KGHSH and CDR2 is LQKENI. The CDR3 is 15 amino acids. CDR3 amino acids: CASSPSGTGDGEAFF. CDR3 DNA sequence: TGTGCCAGCTCACCGTCTGGGACGGGGGATGGTGAAGCTTTCTTT. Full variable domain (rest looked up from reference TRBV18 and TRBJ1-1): NAGVMQNPRHLVRRRGQEARLRCSPMKGHSHVYWYRQLPEEGLKFMVYLQKENIIDESGMPKERFSAEFPKEGPSILRIQQVVRGDSAAYFCASSPSGTGDGEAFFGQGTRLTVV.

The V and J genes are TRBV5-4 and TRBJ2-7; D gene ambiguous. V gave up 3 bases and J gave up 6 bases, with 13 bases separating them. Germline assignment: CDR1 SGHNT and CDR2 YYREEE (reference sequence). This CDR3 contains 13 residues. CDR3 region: CASSSPATGEQYF. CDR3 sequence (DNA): TGTGCCAGCAGCTCGCCAGCGACCGGCGAGCAGTACTTC.

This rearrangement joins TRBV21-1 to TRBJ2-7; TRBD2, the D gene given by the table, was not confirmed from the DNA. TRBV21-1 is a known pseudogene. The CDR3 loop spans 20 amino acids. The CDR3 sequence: CASSKAQPRLAGVRGNEQYF. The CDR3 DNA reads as TGTGCCAGCAGCAAAGCGCAGCCAAGGTTAGCGGGAGTCCGGGGGAACGAGCAGTACTTC.

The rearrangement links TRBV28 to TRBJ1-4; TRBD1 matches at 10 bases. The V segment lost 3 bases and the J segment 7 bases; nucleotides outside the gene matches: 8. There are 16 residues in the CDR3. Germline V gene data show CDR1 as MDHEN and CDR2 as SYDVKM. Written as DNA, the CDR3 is TGTGCCAGCAGTTTGTCGTTAGGACAGGGGGGTGAAAAACTGTTTTTT. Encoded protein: CASSLSLGQGGEKLFF. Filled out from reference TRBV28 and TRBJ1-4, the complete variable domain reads DVKVTQSSRYLVKRTGEKVFLECVQDMDHENMFWYRQDPGLGLRLIYFSYDVKMKEKGDIPEGYSVSREKKERFSLILESASTNQTSMYLCASSLSLGQGGEKLFFGSGTQLSVL.

This CDR3 reads CASSLARGASTDTQYF. For the CDR3, the DNA is TGTGCCAGCAGCTTGGCGCGGGGTGCTAGCACAGATACGCAGTATTTT. J is TRBJ2-3 and V is TRBV5-4, with TRBD2 as a possible D gene (6 bases). The V gene's germline CDR1 is SGHNT and CDR2 YYREEE (reference sequence). CDR3 size: 16 residues. The V end was cut by 0 bases, the J end by 0 bases, with 11 bases between.

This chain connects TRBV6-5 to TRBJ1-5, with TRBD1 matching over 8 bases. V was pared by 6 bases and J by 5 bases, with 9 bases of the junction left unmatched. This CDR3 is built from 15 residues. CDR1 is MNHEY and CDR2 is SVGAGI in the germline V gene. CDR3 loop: CASSTLGQGDQPQHF. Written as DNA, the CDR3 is TGTGCCAGCAGCACCCTCGGACAGGGTGATCAGCCCCAGCATTTT.

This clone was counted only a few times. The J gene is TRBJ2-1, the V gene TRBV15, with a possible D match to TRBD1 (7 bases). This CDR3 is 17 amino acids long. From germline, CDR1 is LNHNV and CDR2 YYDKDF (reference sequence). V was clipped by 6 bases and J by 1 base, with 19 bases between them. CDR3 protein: CATRKDRLGTSYNEQFF. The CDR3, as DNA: TGTGCCACCAGGAAGGACAGGCTGGGGACTTCCTACAATGAGCAGTTCTTC.

CDR3 protein: CSVGIDEQYF. The CDR3 coding sequence is TGCAGCGTCGGGATAGACGAGCAGTACTTC. The V call is TRBV29-1, the J call TRBJ2-7; tentative D call: TRBD2 (5 bases). V was clipped by 6 bases and J by 5 bases, with 8 bases between them. The CDR3 totals 10 residues. Germline CDR1 is SQVTM and CDR2 is ANQGSEA.

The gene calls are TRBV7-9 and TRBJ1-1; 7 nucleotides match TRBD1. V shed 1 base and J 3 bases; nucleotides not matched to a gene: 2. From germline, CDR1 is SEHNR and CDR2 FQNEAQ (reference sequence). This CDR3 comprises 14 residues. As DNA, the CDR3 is TGTGCCAGCAGCTTAGGACAGGGAGACACTGAAGCTTTCTTT. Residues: CASSLGQGDTEAFF. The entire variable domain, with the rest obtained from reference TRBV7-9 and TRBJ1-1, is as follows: DTGVSQNPRHKITKRGQNVTFRCDPISEHNRLYWYRQTLGQGPEFLTYFQNEAQLEKSRLLSDRFSAERPKGSFSTLEIQRTEQGDSAMYLCASSLGQGDTEAFFGQGTRLTVV.

CDR3 sequence: CASSATRVQPQHF. CDR3 bases: TGTGCCAGCAGCGCAACCAGGGTTCAGCCCCAGCATTTT. The V and J genes are TRBV6-5 and TRBJ1-5; D is possibly TRBD1 (5 bases). Between the trimmed V and J ends, which lost 6 bases and 6 bases, there was a span of 12 bases. The CDR3 runs 13 residues. CDR1 and CDR2 from the germline V gene are MNHEY and SVGAGI.

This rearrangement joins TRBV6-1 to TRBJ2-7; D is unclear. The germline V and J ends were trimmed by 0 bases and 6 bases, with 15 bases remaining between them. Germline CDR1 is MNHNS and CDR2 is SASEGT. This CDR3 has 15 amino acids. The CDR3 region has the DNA TGTGCCAGCAGTGAAGCGAAGACCGGCCGGGTCGAGCAGTACTTC. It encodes CASSEAKTGRVEQYF.